The present TCR beta chain was sequenced within a study of somatic mutations in cytotoxic T cells in rheumatoid arthritis. Study context: Patient blood (roughly 30 ml EDTA) was drawn right after diagnosis, before any treatment.

General observations from the study: For CD8+ T-cell clonality, rheumatoid arthritis patients and age-matched healthy controls did not differ significantly. It was in rheumatoid arthritis patients, but not in healthy controls, that CD8+ clonality increased with age.

In the case of this clone: Its cognate antigen is unknown.

Assay: immunoSEQ multiplex PCR; the TCRdb copy retains only in-frame clones and omits some. The sample holds more than 15,000 clones, approximately 80% seen once. Germline-derived CDR1 and CDR2 are MNHNS and SASEGT. This CDR3 region has 15 residues. The ends were cut back, 1 base at V and 8 bases at J, with 16 bases in the middle. CD4+ cells and CD8+ cells were each obtained through positive magnetic bead selection, and their purity was assessed by flow cytometry. This TCR was recovered from an adult with rheumatoid arthritis. Sequenced sample: CD8+ T cells sorted from blood. The chain recombines TRBV6-1 with TRBJ2-3; a weak D match, TRBD2 (7 bases). CDR3 nucleotides: TGTGCCAGCAGTGAAGTTGGCGGGGGCGGCGGTACGCAGTATTTT. Encoded protein: CASSEVGGGGGTQYF.